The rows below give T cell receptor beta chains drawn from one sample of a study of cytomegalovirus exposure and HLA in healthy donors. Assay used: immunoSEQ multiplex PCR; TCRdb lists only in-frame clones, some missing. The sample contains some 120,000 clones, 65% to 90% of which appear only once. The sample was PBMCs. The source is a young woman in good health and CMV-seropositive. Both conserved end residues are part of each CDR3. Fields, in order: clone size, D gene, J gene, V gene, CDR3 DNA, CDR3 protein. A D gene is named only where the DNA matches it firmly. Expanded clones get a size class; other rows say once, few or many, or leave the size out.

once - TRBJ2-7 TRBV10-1 TGCGCCAGCAGTGATGGGACAACCCCCTACGAGCAGTACTTC CASSDGTTPYEQYF
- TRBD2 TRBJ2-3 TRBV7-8 TGTGCCAGCAGCTTAGCGCTAGCGGGGGATGACACAGATACGCAGTATTTT CASSLALAGDDTDTQYF
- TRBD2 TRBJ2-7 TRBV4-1 TGCGCCAGCAGCCAAGGTCTAGCGGGGGGGCCCAACGAGCAGTACTTC CASSQGLAGGPNEQYF
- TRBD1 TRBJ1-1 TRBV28 TGTGCCAGCAGCCAGGGACAGGGGCTGAACACTGAAGCTTTCTTT CASSQGQGLNTEAFF
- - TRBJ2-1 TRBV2 TGTGCCAGCAGTCTAGGGGGGGGCTCCTACAATGAGCAGTTCTTC CASSLGGGSYNEQFF
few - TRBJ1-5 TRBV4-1 TGCGCCAGCAGCCAAGCCGAGGGACTGGGTCAGCCCCAGCATTTT CASSQAEGLGQPQHF
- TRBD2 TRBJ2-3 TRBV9 TGTGCCAGCAGCCCAGGACTAGCGGGCAGCACAGATACGCAGTATTTT CASSPGLAGSTDTQYF
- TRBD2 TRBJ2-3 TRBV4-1 TGCGCCAGCAGACCGACTAGCGGGGGGCGGGATACGCAGTATTTT CASRPTSGGRDTQYF
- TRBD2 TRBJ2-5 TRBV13 TGTGCCAGCAGCTTAGAGAGCGGGGGGGCGGAGACCCAGTACTTC CASSLESGGAETQYF
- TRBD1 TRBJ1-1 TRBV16 TGTGCCAGCAGCCAATCCCAGGGGGCATCTGAAGCTTTCTTT CASSQSQGASEAFF
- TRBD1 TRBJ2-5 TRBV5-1 TGCGCCAGCAGCATGAGACAGGGTGAAGAGACCCAGTACTTC CASSMRQGEETQYF
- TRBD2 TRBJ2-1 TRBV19 TGTGCCAGTAGTAGAAATAGCGGGGCCCTATACAATGAGCAGTTCTTC CASSRNSGALYNEQFF
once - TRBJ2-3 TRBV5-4 TGTGCCAGCAGGATGACAGCCACAGATACGCAGTATTTT CASRMTATDTQYF
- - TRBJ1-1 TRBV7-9 TGTGCCAGCAGCTCCGCCCAGGGGCGGGACACTGAAGCTTTCTTT CASSSAQGRDTEAFF
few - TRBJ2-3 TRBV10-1 TGCGCCAGCAGTGAGTCCCAGGACTACACAGATACGCAGTATTTT CASSESQDYTDTQYF
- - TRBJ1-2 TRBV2 TGTGCCAGCAGTGATCAAGGGGTCAACTATGGCTACACCTTC CASSDQGVNYGYTF
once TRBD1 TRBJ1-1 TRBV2 TGTGCCAGCATGACAGGGGAGTTCTTGAACACTGAAGCTTTCTTT CASMTGEFLNTEAFF
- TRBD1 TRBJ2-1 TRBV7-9 TGTGCCAGCAGCTTGCGCCGGACAGGTAGCTCCTACAATGAGCAGTTCTTC CASSLRRTGSSYNEQFF
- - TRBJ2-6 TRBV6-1 TGTGCCAGCAGTGAAAGGGGCCTTTTGGGCTCTGGGGCCAACGTCCTGACTTTC CASSERGLLGSGANVLTF
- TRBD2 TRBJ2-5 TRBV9 TGTGCCAGCAGCGTAGCCTTGGGGGGGAATAGAGCGGAGACCCAGTACTTC CASSVALGGNRAETQYF
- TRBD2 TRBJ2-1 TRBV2 TGTGCCAGCAGTGCTAGCGGGGGGCCCGAGGATGAGCAGTTCTTC CASSASGGPEDEQFF
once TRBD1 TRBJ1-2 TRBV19 TGTGCCAGCACCGCGGAGGGGGCCCACACCTTC CASTAEGAHTF
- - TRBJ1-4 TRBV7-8 TGTGCCAGCAGCTTAGCGGAGGGGGGGATCGGTGAAAAACTGTTTTTT CASSLAEGGIGEKLFF
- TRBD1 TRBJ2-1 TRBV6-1 TGTGCCAGCAGAGGACAGGGTTCATCCTACAATGAGCAGTTCTTC CASRGQGSSYNEQFF
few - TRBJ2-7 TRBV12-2 TGTGCAAGTCGCTTACCGGGACTGTTCTACGAGCAGTACTTC CASRLPGLFYEQYF
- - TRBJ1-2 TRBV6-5 TGTGCCAGCAGTTACTCGACGTCTGGCGGGTATGGCTACACCTTC CASSYSTSGGYGYTF
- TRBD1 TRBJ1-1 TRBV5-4 TGTGCCAGCAGACGGACAGGGGGGATTCCCGAAGCTTTCTTT CASRRTGGIPEAFF
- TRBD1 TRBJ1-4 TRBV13 TGTGCCAGCAGCGTCGGGACAGGGGTAGAAAAACTGTTTTTT CASSVGTGVEKLFF
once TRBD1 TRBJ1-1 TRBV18 TGTGCCAGCTCACCTCCTCAACAGGGGGATGCTTTCTTT CASSPPQQGDAFF
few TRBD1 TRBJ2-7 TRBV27 TGTGCCAGCAGTCCGAGACAGGGATTCGAGCAGTACTTC CASSPRQGFEQYF
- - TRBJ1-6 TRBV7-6 TGTGCCAGCAGCTTAAGAACGGTACATAATTCACCCCTCCACTTT CASSLRTVHNSPLHF
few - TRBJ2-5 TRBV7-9 TGTGCCAGCAGCTTAGATGGGACACTTCAAGAGACCCAGTACTTC CASSLDGTLQETQYF
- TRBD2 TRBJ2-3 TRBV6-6 TGTGCCAGCAGCCGGGGGGGCAGCACAGATACGCAGTATTTT CASSRGGSTDTQYF
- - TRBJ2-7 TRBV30 TGTGCCTGCGACCAGGGGTTGGGAGAGCAGTACTTC CACDQGLGEQYF
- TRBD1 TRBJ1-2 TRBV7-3 TGTGCCAGCAGCACCGGGACAGGGGTACCCACCTTC CASSTGTGVPTF
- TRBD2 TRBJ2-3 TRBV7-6 TGTGCCAGCGCCGGCGTGGTCCGGGGGGGATGGATGGGTACGCAGTATTTT CASAGVVRGGWMGTQYF
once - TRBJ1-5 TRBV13 TGTGCCAGCAGCTTAGGACAAAATCAGCCCCAGCATTTT CASSLGQNQPQHF
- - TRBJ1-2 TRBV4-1 TGCGCCAGCAGCCAAGATCCAGGGTCCTATGGCTACACCTTC CASSQDPGSYGYTF
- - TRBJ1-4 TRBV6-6 TGTGCCAGCAGTCCATCGACCACAGGTCCTAATGAAAAACTGTTTTTT CASSPSTTGPNEKLFF
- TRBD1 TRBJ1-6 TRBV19 TGTGCCACCACAGGGACAGGGGGCCGTTCACCCCTCCACTTT CATTGTGGRSPLHF
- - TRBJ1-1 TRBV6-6 TGTGCCAGCAGTTTATATTTGGAGGGCAGCCACAATGAAGCTTTCTTT CASSLYLEGSHNEAFF
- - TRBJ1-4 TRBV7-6 TGTGCCAGCAGCTTAGGGCAGGGATCCGAAAAACTGTTTTTT CASSLGQGSEKLFF
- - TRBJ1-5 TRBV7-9 TGTGCCAGCAGCTTCGAGGGAAATCAGCCCCAGCATTTT CASSFEGNQPQHF
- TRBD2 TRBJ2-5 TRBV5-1 TGCGCCAGCAGCTTTGCGGGGGGGCCTGATGAGACCCAGTACTTC CASSFAGGPDETQYF
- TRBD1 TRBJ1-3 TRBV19 TGTGCCAGTACCCGACAGGGTAATGGTGGAAACACCATATATTTT CASTRQGNGGNTIYF
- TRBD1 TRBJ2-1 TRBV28 TGTGCCAGCAGCCCTCCGGGGACAGGGGGCAATGAGCAGTTCTTC CASSPPGTGGNEQFF
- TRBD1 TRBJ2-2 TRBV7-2 TGTGCCAGCAGCTTGGCCGGGACAGCGAACACCGGGGAGCTGTTTTTT CASSLAGTANTGELFF
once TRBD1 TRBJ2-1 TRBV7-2 TGTGCCAGCAGCCCGGGGACAGGTGGAGGTTACAATGAGCAGTTCTTC CASSPGTGGGYNEQFF
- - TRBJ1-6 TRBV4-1 TGCGCCAGCAGCCAAGCCTGGAGCTCCTATAATTCACCCCTCCACTTT CASSQAWSSYNSPLHF
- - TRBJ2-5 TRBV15 TGTGCCACCAGCCCCCGTGTCGGGGAGACCCAGTACTTC CATSPRVGETQYF
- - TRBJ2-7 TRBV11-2 TGTGCCAGCAGCTTAGTAAGGAGGTACGAGCAGTACTTC CASSLVRRYEQYF
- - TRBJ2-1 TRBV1 TGCACCAGCAGCCCCTCGGAGGGGGAGCAGTTCTTC CTSSPSEGEQFF
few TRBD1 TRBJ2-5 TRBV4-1 TGCGCCAGCAGCCGGACAGGGGGCGGAGAGACCCAGTACTTC CASSRTGGGETQYF
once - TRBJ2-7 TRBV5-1 TGCGCCAGCAGCTGGGGGCAGGCCGAGCAGTACTTC CASSWGQAEQYF
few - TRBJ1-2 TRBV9 TGTGCCAGCAGCGTGGTGCAGGGAAGGAGCGGCTACACCTTC CASSVVQGRSGYTF
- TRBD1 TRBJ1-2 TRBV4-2 TGTGCCAGCAGCCTAGGACAGGGGGCGAACTATGGCTACACCTTC CASSLGQGANYGYTF